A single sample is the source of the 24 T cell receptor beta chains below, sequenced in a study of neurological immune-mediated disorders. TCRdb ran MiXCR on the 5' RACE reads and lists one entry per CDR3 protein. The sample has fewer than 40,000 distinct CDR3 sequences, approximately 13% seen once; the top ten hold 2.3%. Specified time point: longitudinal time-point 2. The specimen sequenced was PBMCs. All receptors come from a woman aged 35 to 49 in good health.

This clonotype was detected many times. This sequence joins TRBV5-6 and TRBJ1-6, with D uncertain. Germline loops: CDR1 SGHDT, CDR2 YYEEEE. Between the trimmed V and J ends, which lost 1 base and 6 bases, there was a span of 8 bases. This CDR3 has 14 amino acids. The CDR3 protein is CASSLQQVNSPLHF. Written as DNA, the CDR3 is TGTGCCAGCAGCTTGCAGCAAGTTAATTCACCCCTCCACTTT.

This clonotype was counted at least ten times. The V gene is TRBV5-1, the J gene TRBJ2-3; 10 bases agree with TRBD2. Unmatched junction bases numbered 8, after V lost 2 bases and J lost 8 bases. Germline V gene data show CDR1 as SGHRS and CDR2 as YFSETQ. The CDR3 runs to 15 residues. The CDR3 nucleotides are TGCGCCAGCAGCTTAGAAGCGGGAGGGCCGGGTACGCAGTATTTT. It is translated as CASSLEAGGPGTQYF.

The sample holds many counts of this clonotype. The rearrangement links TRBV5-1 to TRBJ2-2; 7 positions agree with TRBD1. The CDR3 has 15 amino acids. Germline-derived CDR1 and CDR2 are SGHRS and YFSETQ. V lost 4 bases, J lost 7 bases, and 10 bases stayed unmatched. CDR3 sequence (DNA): TGCGCCAGCAGCCAAACGCACAGGGGCAGCGGGGAGCTGTTTTTT. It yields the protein CASSQTHRGSGELFF.

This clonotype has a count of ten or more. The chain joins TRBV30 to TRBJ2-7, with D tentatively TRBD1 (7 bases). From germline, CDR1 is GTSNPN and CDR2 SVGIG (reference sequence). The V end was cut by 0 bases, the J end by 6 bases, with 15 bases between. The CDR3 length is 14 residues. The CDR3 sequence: CAWSVKDRRGEQYF. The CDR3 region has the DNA TGTGCCTGGAGTGTCAAGGACAGGAGGGGCGAGCAGTACTTC.

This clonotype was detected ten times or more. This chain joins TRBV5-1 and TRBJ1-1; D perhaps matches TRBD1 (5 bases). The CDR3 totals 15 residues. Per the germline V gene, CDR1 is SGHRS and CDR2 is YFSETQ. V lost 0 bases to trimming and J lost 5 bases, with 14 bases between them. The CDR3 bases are TGCGCCAGCAGCTTGGTCGGGGGGGGAGGTACTGAAGCTTTCTTT. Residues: CASSLVGGGGTEAFF.

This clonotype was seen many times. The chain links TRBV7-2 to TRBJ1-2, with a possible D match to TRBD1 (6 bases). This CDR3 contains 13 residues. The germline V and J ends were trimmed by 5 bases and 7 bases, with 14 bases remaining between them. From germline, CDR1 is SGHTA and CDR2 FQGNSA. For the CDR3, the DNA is TGTGCCAGCAGCACCGGACAGCGGATTGGCTACACCTTC. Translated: CASSTGQRIGYTF. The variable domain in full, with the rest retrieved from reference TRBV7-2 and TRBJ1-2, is GAGVSQSPSNKVTEKGKDVELRCDPISGHTALYWYRQSLGQGLEFLIYFQGNSAPDKSGLPSDRFSAERTGGSVSTLTIQRTQQEDSAVYLCASSTGQRIGYTFGSGTRLTVV.

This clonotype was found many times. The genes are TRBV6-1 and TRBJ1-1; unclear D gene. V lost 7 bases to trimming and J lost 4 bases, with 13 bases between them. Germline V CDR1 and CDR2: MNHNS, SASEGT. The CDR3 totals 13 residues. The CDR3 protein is CASTRSGFTEAFF. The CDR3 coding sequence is TGTGCCAGCACTCGCTCCGGTTTCACTGAAGCTTTCTTT.

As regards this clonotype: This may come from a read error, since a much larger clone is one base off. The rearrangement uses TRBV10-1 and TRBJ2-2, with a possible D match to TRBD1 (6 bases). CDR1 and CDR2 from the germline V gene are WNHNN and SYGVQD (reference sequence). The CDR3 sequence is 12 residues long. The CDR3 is CTSSRGPGELFF. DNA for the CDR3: TGCACCAGCTCCAGGGGCCCCGGGGAGCTGTTTTTT.

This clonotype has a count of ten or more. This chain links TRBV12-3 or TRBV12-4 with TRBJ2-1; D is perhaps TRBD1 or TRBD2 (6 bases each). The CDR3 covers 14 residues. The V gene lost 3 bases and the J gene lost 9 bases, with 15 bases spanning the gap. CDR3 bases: TGTGCCAGCAGTTTCGGGGGCAGGGATTTTGAGCAGTTCTTC. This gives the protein CASSFGGRDFEQFF.

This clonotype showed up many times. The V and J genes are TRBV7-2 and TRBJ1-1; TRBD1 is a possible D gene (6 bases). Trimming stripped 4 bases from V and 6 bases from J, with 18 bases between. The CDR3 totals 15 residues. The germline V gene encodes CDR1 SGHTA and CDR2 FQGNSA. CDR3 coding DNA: TGTGCCAGCAGCTCGATCGGAGGGGGTGGGGCTGAAGCTTTCTTT. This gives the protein CASSSIGGGGAEAFF.

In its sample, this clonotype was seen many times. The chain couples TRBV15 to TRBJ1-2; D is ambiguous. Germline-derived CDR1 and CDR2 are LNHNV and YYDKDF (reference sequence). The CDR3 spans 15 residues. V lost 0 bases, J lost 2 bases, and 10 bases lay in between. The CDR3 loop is CATSRDQVANYGYTF. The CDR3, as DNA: TGTGCCACCAGCAGAGATCAAGTCGCCAACTATGGCTACACCTTC.

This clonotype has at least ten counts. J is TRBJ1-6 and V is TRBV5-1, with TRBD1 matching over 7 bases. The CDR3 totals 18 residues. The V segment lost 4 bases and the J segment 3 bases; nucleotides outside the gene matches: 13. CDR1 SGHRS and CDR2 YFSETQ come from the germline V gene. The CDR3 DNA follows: TGCGCCAGCAGCCCAGAGGGAAAGACAGGGCTCTATAATTCACCCCTCCACTTT. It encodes CASSPEGKTGLYNSPLHF. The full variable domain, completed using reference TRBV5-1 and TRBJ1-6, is KAGVTQTPRYLIKTRGQQVTLSCSPISGHRSVSWYQQTPGQGLQFLFEYFSETQRNKGNFPGRFSGRQFSNSRSEMNVSTLELGDSALYLCASSPEGKTGLYNSPLHFGNGTRLTVT.

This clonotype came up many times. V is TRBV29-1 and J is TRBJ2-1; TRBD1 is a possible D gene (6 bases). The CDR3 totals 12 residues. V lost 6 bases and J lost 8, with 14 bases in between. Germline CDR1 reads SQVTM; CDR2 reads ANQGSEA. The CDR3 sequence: CSVGDIRDEQFF. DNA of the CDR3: TGCAGCGTCGGGGACATCCGGGATGAGCAGTTCTTC.

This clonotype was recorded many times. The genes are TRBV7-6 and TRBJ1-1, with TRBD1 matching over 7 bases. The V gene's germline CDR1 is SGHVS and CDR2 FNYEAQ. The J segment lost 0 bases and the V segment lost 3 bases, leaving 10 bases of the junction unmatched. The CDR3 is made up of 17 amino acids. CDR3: CASSFSRTGAMNTEAFF. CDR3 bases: TGTGCCAGCAGCTTTTCTAGGACAGGCGCCATGAACACTGAAGCTTTCTTT.

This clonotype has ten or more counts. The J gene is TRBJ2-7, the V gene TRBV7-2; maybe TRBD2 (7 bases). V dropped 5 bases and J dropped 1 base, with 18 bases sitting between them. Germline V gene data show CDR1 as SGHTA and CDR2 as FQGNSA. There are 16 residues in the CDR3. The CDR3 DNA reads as TGTGCCAGCAGCCCCCCGGGGGGCCCCGAATCCTACGAGCAGTACTTC. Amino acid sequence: CASSPPGGPESYEQYF.

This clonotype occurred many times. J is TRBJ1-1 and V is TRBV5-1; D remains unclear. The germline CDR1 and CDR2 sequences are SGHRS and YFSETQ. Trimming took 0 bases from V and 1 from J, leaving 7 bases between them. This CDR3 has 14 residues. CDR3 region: CASSLGYENTEAFF. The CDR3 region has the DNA TGCGCCAGCAGCTTGGGTTATGAGAACACTGAAGCTTTCTTT.

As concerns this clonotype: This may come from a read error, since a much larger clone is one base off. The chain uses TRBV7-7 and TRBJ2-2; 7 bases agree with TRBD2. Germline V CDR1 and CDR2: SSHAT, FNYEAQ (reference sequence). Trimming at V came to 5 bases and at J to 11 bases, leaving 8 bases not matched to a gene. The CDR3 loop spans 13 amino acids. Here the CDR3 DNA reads TGTGCCAGCAGCCCCGGGGGAGGGATAGAGCTGTTTTTT. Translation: CASSPGGGIELFF.

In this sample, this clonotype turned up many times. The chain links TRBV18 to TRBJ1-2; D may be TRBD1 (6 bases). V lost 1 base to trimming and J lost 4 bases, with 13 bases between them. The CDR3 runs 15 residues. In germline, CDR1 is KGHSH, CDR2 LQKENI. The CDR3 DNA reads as TGTGCCAGCTCACCACAGGGGGTAACCCCCTATGGCTACACCTTC. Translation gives CASSPQGVTPYGYTF.

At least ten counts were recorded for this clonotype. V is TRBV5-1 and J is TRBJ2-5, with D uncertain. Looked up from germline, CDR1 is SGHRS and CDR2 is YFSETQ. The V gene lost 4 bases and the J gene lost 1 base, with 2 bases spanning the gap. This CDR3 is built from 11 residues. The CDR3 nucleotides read TGCGCCAGCAGCGTCCAAGAGACCCAGTACTTC. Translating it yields CASSVQETQYF.

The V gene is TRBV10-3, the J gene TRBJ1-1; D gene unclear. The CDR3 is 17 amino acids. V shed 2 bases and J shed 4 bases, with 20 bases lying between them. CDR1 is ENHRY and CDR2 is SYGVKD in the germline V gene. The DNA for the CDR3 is TGTGCCATCAGTGAGCCAGGTCCCCTCGGTGGGATCACTGAAGCTTTCTTT. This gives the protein CAISEPGPLGGITEAFF.

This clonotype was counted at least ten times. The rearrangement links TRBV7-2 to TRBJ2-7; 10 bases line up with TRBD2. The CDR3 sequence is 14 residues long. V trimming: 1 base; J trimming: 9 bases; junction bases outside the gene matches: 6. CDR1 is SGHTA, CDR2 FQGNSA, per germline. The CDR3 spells CASSLESGRAAQYF. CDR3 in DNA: TGTGCCAGCAGCTTAGAAAGCGGGAGGGCGGCGCAGTACTTC.

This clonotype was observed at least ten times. CDR3 sequence (DNA): TGCAGTGCTAGAGGGAGGGAACCCTACGAGCAGTACTTC. Its protein is CSARGREPYEQYF. This chain connects TRBV20-1 to TRBJ2-7, with a weak D call TRBD2 (6 bases). This CDR3 is 13 amino acids long. In germline, CDR1 is DFQATT, CDR2 SNEGSKA (reference sequence). V dropped 1 base and J dropped 2 bases, with 9 bases sitting between them.

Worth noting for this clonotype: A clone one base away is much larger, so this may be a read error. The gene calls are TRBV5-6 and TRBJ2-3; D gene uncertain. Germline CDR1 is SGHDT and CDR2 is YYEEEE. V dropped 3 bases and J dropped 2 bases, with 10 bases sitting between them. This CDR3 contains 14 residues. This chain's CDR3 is CASSSQRITDTQYF. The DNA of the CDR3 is TGTGCCAGCAGCTCCCAGAGAATCACAGATACGCAGTATTTT.

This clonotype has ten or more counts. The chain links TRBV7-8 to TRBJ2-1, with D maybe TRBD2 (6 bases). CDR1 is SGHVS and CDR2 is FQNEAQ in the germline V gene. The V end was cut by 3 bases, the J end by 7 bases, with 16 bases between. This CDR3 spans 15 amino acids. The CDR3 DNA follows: TGTGCCAGCAGCTTTTCACTAGCCAAAGGAAATGAGCAGTTCTTC. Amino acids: CASSFSLAKGNEQFF.